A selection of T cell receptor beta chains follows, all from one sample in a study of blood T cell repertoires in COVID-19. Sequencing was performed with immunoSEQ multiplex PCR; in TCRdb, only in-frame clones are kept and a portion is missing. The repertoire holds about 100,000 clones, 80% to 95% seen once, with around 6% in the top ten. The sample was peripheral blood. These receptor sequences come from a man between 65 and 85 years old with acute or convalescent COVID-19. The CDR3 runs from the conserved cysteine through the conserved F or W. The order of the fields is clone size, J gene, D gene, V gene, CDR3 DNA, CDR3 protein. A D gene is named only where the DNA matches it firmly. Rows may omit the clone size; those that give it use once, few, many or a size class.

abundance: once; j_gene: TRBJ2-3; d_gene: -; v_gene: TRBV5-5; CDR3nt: TGTGCCAGCAGCCCAAGAGAATACACAGATACGCAGTATTTT; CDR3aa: CASSPREYTDTQYF
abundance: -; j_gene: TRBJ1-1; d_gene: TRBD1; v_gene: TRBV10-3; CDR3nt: TGTGCCATCAGTGTGACAGGGATTCAGAACACTGAAGCTTTCTTT; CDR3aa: CAISVTGIQNTEAFF
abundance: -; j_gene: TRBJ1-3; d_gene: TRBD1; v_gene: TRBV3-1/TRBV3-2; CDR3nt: TGTGCCAGCAGCCAAGGGACAGGGGTGGACACCATATATTTT; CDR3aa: CASSQGTGVDTIYF
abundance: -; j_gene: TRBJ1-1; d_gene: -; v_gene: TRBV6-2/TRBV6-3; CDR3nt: TGTGCCAGCAGTTACGGGGCACTCGCTGAAGCTTTCTTT; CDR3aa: CASSYGALAEAFF
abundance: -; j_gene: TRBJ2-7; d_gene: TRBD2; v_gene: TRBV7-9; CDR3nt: TGTGCCAGCAGCGGCCCCAGCCCTAGCGGGAGGGTCTACGAGCAGTACTTC; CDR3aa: CASSGPSPSGRVYEQYF
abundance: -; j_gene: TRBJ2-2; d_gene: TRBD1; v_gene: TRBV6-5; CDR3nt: TGTGCCAGCAGCAGGGACAGGGGTTTTGTCGGGGAGCTGTTTTTT; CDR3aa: CASSRDRGFVGELFF
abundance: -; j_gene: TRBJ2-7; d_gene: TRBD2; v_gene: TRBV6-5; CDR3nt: TGTGCCAGCAGTTACGACGCGGGGGGGACTCCCTACGAGCAGTACTTC; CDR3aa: CASSYDAGGTPYEQYF
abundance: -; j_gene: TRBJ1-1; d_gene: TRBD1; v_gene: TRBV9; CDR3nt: TGTGCCAAGCAGATCCTCTCGGGGGACAGGCTAACTGAAGCTTTCTTT; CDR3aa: CAKQILSGDRLTEAFF
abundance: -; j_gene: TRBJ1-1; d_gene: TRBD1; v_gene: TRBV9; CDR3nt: TGTGCCAGCAGTCGACAGGGGAACACTGAAGCTTTCTTT; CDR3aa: CASSRQGNTEAFF
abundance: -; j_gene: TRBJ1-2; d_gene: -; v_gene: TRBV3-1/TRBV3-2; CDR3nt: TGTGCCAGCAGCCCCAGGACAGCTTCCTATGGCTACACCTTC; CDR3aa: CASSPRTASYGYTF
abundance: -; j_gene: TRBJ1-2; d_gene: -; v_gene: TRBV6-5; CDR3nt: TGTGCCAGCAGGCGGACGACAGACTCGTTCTATGGCTACACCTTC; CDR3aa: CASRRTTDSFYGYTF
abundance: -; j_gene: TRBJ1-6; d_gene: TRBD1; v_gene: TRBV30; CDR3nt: TGTGCCTGGGGGACAGGGGGGAATTCACCCCTCCACTTT; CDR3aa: CAWGTGGNSPLHF
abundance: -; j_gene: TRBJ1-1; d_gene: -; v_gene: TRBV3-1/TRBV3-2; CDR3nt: TGTGCCAGCAGCCAAGACTTTTTGGTTCCGGGGAACACTGAAGCTTTCTTT; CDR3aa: CASSQDFLVPGNTEAFF
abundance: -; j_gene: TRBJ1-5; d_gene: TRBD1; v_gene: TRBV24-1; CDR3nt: TGTGCCACCAGTGATGCAAACCACAGGGGAGGCAATCAGCCCCAGCATTTT; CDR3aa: CATSDANHRGGNQPQHF
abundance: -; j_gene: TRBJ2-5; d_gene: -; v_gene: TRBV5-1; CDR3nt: TGCGCCAGCAGCGCAGCTCCAGGGTCCCCTCAAGAGACCCAGTACTTC; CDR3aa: CASSAAPGSPQETQYF
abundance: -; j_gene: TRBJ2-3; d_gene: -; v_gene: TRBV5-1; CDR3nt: TGCGCCAGCGGGGCTCGTTCTCTCGCTAGCACAGATACGCAGTATTTT; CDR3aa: CASGARSLASTDTQYF
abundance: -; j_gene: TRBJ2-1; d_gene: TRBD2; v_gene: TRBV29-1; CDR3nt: TGCAGCGTAACGGGAGGGGCGTACAATGAGCAGTTCTTC; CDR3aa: CSVTGGAYNEQFF
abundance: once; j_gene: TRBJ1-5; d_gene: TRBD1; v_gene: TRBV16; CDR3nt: TGTGCCAGCAGCCTTCCGGGACAGGCACCCCAGCATTTT; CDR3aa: CASSLPGQAPQHF
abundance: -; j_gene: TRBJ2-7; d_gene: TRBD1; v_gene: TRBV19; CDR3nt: TGTGCCAGTACCCGGACAGGGGACCCTTCCTACGAGCAGTACTTC; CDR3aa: CASTRTGDPSYEQYF
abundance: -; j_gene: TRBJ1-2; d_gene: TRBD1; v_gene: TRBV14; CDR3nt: TGTGCCAGCAGCCAATCCGGGACAGACGGCTACACCTTC; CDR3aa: CASSQSGTDGYTF
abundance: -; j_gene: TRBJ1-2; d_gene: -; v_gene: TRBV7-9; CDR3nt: TGTGCCAGCAGCTTAAGTGAGGGCTACACCTTC; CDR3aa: CASSLSEGYTF
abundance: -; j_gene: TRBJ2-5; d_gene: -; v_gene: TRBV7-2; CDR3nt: TGTGCCAGCAGCTTAGCATCCGGGGAGACCCAGTACTTC; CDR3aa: CASSLASGETQYF
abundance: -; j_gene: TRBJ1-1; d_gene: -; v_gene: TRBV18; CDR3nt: TGTGCCAGCTCACCAGGGCCTGAAGCTTTCTTT; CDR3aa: CASSPGPEAFF
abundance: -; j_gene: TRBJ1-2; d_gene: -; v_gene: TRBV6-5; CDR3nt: TGTGCCACTGGCCCCTCTAGCTATGGCTACACCTTC; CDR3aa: CATGPSSYGYTF
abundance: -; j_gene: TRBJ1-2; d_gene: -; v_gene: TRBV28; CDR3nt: TGTGCCAGCAGTCTCCCGGGACATCCGAACTATGGCTACACCTTC; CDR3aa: CASSLPGHPNYGYTF
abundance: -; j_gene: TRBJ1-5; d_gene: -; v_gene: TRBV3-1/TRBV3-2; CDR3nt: TGTGCCAGCAGCCAAATAACGGGGAATCAGCCCCAGCATTTT; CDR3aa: CASSQITGNQPQHF
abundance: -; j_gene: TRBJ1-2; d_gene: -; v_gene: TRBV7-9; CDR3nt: TGTGCCAGCAGCCAGGGAATCTATGGCTACACCTTC; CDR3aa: CASSQGIYGYTF
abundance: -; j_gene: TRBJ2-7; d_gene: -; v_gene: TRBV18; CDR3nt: TGTGCCAGCTCAGACTACCTTCGCTTTGACTACGAGCAGTACTTC; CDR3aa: CASSDYLRFDYEQYF
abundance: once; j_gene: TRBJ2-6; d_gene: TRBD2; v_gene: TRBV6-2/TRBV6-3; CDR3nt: TGTGCCAGCAGCCCTAGGAGCGGGGAGGGCTCTGGGGCCAACGTCCTGACTTTC; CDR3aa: CASSPRSGEGSGANVLTF
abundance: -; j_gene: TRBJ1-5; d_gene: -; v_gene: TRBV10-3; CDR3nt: TGTGCCATCAGTGAAGTCATTGTAGGGGAAAGACAGCCCCAGCATTTT; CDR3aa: CAISEVIVGERQPQHF
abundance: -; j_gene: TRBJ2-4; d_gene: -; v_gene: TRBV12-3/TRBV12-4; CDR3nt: TGTGCCAGCAGTTTACAGGGTTTGAACATTCAGTACTTC; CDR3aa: CASSLQGLNIQYF
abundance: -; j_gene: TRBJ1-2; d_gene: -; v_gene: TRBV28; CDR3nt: TGTGCCAGCAGTGGTAGTGATAGGGGCTATGGCTACACCTTC; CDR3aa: CASSGSDRGYGYTF
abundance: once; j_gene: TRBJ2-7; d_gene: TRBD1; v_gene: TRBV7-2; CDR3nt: TGTGCCAGCAGCTATGGACAGGGGAAGTACGAGCAGTACTTC; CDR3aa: CASSYGQGKYEQYF